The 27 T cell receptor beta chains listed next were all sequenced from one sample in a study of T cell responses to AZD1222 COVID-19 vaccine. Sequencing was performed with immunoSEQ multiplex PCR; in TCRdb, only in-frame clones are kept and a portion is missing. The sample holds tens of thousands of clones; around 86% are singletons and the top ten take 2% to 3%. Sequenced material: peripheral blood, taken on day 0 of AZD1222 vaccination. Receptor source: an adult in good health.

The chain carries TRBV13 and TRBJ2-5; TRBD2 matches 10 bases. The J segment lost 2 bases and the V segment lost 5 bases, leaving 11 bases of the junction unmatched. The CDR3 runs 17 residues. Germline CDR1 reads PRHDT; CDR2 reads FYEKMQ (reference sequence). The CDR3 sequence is CASSLDWVAGGQETQYF. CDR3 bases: TGTGCCAGCAGCCTAGACTGGGTAGCGGGGGGTCAAGAGACCCAGTACTTC.

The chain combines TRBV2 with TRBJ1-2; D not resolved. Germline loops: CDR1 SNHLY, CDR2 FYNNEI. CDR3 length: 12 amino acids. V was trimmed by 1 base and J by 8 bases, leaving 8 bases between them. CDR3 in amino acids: CASSEVHLGYTF. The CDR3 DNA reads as TGTGCCAGCAGTGAAGTGCACCTCGGCTACACCTTC. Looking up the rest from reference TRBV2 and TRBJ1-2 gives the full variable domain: EPEVTQTPSHQVTQMGQEVILRCVPISNHLYFYWYRQILGQKVEFLVSFYNNEISEKSEIFDDQFSVERPDGSNFTLKIRSTKLEDSAMYFCASSEVHLGYTFGSGTRLTVV.

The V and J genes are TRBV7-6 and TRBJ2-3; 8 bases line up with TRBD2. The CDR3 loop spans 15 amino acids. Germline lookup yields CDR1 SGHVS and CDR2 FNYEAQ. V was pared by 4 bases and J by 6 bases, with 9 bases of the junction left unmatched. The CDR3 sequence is CASSSLAGYRDTQYF. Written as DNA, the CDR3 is TGTGCCAGCAGCTCCTTAGCGGGATATAGGGATACGCAGTATTTT. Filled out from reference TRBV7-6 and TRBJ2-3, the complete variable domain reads GAGVSQSPRYKVTKRGQDVALRCDPISGHVSLYWYRQALGQGPEFLTYFNYEAQQDKSGLPNDRFSAERPEGSISTLTIQRTEQRDSAMYRCASSSLAGYRDTQYFGPGTRLTVL.

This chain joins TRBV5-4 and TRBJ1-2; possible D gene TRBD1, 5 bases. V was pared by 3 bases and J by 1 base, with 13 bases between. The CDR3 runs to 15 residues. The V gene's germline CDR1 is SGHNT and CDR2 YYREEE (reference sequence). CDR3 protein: CASSSMDILNYGYTF. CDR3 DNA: TGTGCCAGCAGCTCGATGGACATCCTTAACTATGGCTACACCTTC.

The CDR3 region has the DNA TGTGCCAGCTCTAGGAGCAGCGGAACTGAAGCTTTCTTT. Protein product: CASSRSSGTEAFF. The gene calls are TRBV6-5 and TRBJ1-1; unclear D gene. V was cut by 8 bases and J by 5 bases, with 15 bases left in between. Germline-derived CDR1 and CDR2 are MNHEY and SVGAGI. This CDR3 has 13 amino acids.

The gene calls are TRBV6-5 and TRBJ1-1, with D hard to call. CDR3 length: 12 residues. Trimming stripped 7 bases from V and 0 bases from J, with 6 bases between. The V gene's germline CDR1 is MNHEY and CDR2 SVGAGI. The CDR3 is CASTLMNTEAFF. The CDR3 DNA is TGTGCCAGCACCTTAATGAACACTGAAGCTTTCTTT.

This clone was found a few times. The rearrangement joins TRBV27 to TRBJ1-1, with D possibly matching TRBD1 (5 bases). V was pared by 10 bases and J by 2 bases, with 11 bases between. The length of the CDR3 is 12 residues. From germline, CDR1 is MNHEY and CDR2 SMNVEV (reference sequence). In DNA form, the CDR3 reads TGTGCCATACGTACAGGAAACACTGAAGCTTTCTTT. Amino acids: CAIRTGNTEAFF.

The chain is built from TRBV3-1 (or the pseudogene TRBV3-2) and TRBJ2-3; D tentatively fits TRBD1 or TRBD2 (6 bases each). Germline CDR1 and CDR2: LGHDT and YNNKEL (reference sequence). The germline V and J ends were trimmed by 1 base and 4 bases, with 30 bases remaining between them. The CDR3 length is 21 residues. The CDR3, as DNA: TGTGCCAGCAGCCAAGGGATGCGGGAACCCAGGGGCCCTGTCCACCCAGATACGCAGTATTTT. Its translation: CASSQGMREPRGPVHPDTQYF.

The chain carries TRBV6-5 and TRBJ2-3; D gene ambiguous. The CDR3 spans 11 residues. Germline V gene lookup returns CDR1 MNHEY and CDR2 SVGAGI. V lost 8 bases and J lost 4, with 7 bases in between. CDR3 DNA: TGTGCCAGCGGGTTAGCAGATACGCAGTATTTT. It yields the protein CASGLADTQYF.

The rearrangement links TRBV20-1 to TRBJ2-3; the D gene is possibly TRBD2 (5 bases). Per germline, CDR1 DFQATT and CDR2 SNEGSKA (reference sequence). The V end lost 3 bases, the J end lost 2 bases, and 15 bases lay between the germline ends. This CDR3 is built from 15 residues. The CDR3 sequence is CSASNSLDYTDTQYF. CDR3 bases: TGCAGTGCTAGTAATTCCCTAGACTACACAGATACGCAGTATTTT.

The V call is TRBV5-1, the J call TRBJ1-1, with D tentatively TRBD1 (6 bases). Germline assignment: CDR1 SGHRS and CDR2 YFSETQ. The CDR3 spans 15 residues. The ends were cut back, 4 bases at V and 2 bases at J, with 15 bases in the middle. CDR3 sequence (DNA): TGCGCCAGCAGCCTTACAGGGTCGGGCAACACTGAAGCTTTCTTT. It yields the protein CASSLTGSGNTEAFF.

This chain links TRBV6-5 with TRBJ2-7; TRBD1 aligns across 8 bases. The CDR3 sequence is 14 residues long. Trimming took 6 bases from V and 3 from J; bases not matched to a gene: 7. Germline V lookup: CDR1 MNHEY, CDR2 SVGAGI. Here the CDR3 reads CASSGDRMNYEQYF. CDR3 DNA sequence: TGTGCCAGCAGCGGGGACAGGATGAACTACGAGCAGTACTTC.

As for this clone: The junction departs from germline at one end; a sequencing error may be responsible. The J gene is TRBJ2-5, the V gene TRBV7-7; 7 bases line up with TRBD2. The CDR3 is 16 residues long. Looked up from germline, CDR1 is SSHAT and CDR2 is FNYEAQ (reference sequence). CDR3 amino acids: CASSLVGGGPQETQYF. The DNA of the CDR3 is TGTGCTAGCAGCTTAGTCGGGGGAGGGCCCCAAGAGACCCAGTACTTC.

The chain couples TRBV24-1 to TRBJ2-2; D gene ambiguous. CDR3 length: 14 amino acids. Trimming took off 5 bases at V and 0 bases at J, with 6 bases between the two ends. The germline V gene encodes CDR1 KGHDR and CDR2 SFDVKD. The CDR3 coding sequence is TGTGCCACCAGTGGGGGAACGAACACCGGGGAGCTGTTTTTT. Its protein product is CATSGGTNTGELFF.

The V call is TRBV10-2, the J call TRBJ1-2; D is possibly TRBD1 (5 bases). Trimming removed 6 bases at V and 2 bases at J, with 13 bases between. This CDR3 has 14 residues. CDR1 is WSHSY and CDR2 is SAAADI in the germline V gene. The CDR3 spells CASSPYGGNYGYTF. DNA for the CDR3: TGCGCCAGCAGCCCCTATGGGGGGAACTATGGCTACACCTTC.

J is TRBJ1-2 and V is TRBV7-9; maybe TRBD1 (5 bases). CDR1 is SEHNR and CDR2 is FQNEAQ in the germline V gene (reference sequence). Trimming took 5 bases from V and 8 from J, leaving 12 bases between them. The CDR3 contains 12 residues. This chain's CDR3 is CASSPSGDGYTF. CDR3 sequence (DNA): TGTGCCAGCAGCCCCTCGGGGGACGGCTACACCTTC.

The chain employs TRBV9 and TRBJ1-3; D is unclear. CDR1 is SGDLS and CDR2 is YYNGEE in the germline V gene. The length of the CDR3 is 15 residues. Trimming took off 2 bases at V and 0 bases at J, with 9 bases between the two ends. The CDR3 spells CASSVEANSGNTIYF. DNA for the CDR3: TGTGCCAGCAGCGTCGAGGCAAACTCTGGAAACACCATATATTTT.

The CDR3 DNA reads TGTGCCAGCAGCCAAACCCGGGACAGGGTAGATGGCTACACCTTC. This translates into CASSQTRDRVDGYTF. The chain is built from TRBV7-9 and TRBJ1-2, with 9 nucleotides matching TRBD1. CDR3 length: 15 residues. Germline CDR1 SEHNR, CDR2 FQNEAQ (reference sequence). Trimming at V came to 5 bases and at J to 6 bases, leaving 10 bases not matched to a gene.

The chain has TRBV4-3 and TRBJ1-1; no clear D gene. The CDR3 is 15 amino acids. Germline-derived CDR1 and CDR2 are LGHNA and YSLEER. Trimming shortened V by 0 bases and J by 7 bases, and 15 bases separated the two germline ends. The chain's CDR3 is CASSQEWPGSGEAFF. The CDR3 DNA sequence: TGCGCCAGCAGCCAAGAATGGCCGGGGAGCGGTGAAGCTTTCTTT.

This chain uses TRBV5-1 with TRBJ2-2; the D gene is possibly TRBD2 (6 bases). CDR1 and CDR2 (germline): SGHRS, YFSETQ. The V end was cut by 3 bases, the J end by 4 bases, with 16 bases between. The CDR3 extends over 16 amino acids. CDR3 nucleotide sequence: TGCGCCAGCAGCTCCCGGGGGTCCTGGGGCACCGGGGAGCTGTTTTTT. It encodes CASSSRGSWGTGELFF. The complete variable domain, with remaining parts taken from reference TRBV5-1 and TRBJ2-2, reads KAGVTQTPRYLIKTRGQQVTLSCSPISGHRSVSWYQQTPGQGLQFLFEYFSETQRNKGNFPGRFSGRQFSNSRSEMNVSTLELGDSALYLCASSSRGSWGTGELFFGEGSRLTVL.

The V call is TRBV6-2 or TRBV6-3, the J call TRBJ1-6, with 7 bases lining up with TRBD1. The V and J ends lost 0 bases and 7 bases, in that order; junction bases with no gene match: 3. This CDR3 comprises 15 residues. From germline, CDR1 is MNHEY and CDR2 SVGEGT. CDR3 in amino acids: CASSYSLGGNSPLHF. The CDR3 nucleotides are TGTGCCAGCAGTTACTCGTTAGGGGGCAATTCACCCCTCCACTTT.

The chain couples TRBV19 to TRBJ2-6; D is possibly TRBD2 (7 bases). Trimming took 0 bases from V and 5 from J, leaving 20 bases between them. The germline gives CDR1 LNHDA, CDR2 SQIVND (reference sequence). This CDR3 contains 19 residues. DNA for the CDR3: TGTGCCAGTAGTATAGATCGCGGGGGACAACAGTCCAGGGCCAACGTCCTGACTTTC. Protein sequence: CASSIDRGGQQSRANVLTF.

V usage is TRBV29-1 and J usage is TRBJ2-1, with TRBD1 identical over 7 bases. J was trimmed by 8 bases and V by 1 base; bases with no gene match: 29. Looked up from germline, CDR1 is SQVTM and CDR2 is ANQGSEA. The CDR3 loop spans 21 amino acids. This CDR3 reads CSVEGPAWGIKKVTGFDEQFF. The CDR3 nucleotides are TGCAGCGTTGAAGGACCTGCCTGGGGGATAAAAAAGGTGACAGGGTTCGATGAGCAGTTCTTC.

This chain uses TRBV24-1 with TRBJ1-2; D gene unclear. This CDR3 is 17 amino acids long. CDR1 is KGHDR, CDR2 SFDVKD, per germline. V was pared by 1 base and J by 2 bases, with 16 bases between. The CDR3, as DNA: TGTGCCACCAGTGATTTTAAGGCAGAGGAACCAAACTATGGCTACACCTTC. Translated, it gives CATSDFKAEEPNYGYTF.

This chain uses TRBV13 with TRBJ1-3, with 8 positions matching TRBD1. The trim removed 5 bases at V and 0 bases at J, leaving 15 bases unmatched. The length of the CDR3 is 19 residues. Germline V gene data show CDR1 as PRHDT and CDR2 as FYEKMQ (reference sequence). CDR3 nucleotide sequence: TGTGCCAGCAGCCCCGTCCCGGGACAGGCCACTAGCTCTGGAAACACCATATATTTT. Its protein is CASSPVPGQATSSGNTIYF.

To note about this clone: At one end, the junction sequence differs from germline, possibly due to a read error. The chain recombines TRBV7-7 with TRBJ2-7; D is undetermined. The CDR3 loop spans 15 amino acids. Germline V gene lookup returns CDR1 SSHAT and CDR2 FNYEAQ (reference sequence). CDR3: CASSLGDDPSYEQYF. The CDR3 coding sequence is TGTGCTAGCAGCTTAGGAGACGACCCCTCCTACGAGCAGTACTTC.

The CDR3 is CASSFQGNTEAFF. The CDR3 DNA is TGTGCCAGCAGTTTTCAGGGGAACACTGAAGCTTTCTTT. The chain employs TRBV27 and TRBJ1-1; D is perhaps TRBD1 (5 bases). The CDR3 loop spans 13 amino acids. V was trimmed by 3 bases and J by 1 base, leaving 6 bases between them. The germline V gene encodes CDR1 MNHEY and CDR2 SMNVEV (reference sequence).